Following are 3 T cell receptor beta chains from one sample sequenced in a study of regulatory T cells in long-lasting Graves disease. To make TCR beta libraries, researchers used iRepertoire HTBI primers and Arm-PCR of CDR3 regions. MiXCR, run by TCRdb on the multiplex PCR reads, gives a single entry per CDR3 protein. Seen here are approximately 470,000 distinct CDR3 sequences, around 21% observed once, and the top ten hold about 7.8%. Time point specified: persistent/refractory GD, antithyroid drugs over 5 years with positive TRAb. From PBMCs, RNA was extracted and then used to make the TCR library. The specimen comprised peripheral blood mononuclear cells (PBMCs), sampled when the disease was refractory, from a patient treated with antithyroid drugs. Receptor source: a female donor with Graves disease.

With respect to this clonotype: Sequence at one end of the junction differs from germline and may be a read error. J is TRBJ1-2 and V is TRBV7-9; D unclear. The CDR3 loop spans 13 amino acids. From germline, CDR1 is SEHNR and CDR2 FQNEAQ (reference sequence). The CDR3 spells CASSSPGNYCYTF. CDR3 bases: TGTGCCAGCAGCTCCCCGGGGAACTATTGCTACACCTTC.

Worth noting for this clonotype: With a much larger clone just one base away, this may be a read error. The rearrangement links TRBV6-2 or TRBV6-3 to TRBJ2-5; tentatively, D is TRBD1 (6 bases). Germline CDR1 MNHEY, CDR2 SVGEGT. The CDR3 length is 13 residues. The chain's CDR3 is CAGSYVGGETQYF. DNA of the CDR3: TGTGCCGGCAGTTACGTAGGGGGAGAGACCCAGTACTTC.

This clonotype showed up many times. The chain is built from TRBV10-3 and TRBJ1-2, with 7 bases lining up with TRBD1. Trimming took 9 bases from V and 8 from J; bases not matched to a gene: 12. The CDR3 covers 13 residues. Germline assignment: CDR1 ENHRY and CDR2 SYGVKD. The CDR3 DNA reads TGTGCCATTCAGGGGGAGACAGCAGTGGGCTACACCTTC. Translated, it gives CAIQGETAVGYTF.